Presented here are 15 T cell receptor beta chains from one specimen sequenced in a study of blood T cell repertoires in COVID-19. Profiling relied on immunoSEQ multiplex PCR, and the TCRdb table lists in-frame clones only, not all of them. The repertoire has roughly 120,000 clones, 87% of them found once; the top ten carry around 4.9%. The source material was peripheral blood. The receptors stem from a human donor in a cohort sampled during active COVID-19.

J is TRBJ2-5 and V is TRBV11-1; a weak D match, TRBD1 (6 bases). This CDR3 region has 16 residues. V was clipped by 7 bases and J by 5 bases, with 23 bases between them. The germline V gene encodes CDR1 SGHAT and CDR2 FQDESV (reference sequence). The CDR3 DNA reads TGTGCCAGCACCACGACCAGTACAGGGTTTAGGGAGACCCAGTACTTC. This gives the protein CASTTTSTGFRETQYF.

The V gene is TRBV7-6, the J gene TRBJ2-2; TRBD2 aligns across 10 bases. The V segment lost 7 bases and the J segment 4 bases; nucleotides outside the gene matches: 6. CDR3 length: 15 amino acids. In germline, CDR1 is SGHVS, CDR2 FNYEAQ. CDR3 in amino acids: CASNPGLARTGELFF. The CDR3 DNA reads TGTGCCAGCAACCCGGGACTAGCGCGCACCGGGGAGCTGTTTTTT.

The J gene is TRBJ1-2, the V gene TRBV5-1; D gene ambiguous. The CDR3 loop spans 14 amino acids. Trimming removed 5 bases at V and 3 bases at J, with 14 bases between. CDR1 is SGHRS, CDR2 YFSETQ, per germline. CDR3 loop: CASSMTGRDYGYTF. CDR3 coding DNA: TGCGCCAGCAGTATGACCGGTCGGGACTATGGCTACACCTTC.

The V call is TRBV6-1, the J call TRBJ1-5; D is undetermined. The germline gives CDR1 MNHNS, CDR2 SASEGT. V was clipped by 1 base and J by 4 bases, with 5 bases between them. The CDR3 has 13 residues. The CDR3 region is CASSEVQNQPQHF. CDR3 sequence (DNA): TGTGCCAGCAGTGAAGTACAGAATCAGCCCCAGCATTTT.

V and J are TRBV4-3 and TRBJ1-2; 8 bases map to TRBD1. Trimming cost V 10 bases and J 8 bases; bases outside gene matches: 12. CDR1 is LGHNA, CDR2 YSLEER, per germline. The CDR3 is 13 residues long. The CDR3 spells CANPSGQARGYTF. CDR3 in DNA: TGCGCCAACCCCTCGGGACAGGCAAGGGGCTACACCTTC.

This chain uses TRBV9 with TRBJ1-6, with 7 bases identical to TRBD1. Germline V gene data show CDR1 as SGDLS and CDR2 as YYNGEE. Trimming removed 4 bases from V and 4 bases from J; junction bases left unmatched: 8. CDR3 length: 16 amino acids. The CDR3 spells CASSPMMGQYNSPLHF. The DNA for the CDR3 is TGTGCCAGCAGCCCGATGATGGGACAGTATAATTCACCCCTCCACTTT.

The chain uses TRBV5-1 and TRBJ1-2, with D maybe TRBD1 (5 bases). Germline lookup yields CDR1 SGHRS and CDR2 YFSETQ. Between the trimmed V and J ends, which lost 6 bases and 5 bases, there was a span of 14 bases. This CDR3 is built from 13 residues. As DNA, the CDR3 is TGCGCCAGCACCCCGGGGGAGGGTTATGGCTACACCTTC. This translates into CASTPGEGYGYTF.

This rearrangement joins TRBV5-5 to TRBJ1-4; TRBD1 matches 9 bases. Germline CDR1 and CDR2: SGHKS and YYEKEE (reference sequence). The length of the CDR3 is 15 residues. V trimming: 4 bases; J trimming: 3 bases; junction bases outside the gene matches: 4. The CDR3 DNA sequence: TGTGCCAGCAGCCGGACAGGGGTCCCTAATGAAAAACTGTTTTTT. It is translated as CASSRTGVPNEKLFF.

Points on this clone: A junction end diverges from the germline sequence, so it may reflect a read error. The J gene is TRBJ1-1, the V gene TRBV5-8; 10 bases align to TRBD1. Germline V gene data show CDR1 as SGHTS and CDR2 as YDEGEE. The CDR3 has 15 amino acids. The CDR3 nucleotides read TGTACCAGCAGCAGATGGACAGGGGGGAACACTGAAGCTTTCTTT. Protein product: CTSSRWTGGNTEAFF.

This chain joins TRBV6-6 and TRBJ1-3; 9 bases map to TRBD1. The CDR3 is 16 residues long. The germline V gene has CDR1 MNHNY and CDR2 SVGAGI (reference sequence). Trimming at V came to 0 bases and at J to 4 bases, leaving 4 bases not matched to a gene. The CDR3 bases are TGTGCCAGCAGTTACTCGAGGACAGGGGAAGGAAACACCATATATTTT. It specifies CASSYSRTGEGNTIYF.

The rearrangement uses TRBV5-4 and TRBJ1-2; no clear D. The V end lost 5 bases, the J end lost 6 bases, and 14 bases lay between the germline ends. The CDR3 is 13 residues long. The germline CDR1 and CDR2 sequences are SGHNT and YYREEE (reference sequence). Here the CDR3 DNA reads TGTGCCAGCAGTTGGGGAGTCAGCAATGGCTACACCTTC. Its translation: CASSWGVSNGYTF. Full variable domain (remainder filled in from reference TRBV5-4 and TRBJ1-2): ETGVTQSPTHLIKTRGQQVTLRCSSQSGHNTVSWYQQALGQGPQFIFQYYREEENGRGNFPPRFSGLQFPNYSSELNVNALELDDSALYLCASSWGVSNGYTFGSGTRLTVV.

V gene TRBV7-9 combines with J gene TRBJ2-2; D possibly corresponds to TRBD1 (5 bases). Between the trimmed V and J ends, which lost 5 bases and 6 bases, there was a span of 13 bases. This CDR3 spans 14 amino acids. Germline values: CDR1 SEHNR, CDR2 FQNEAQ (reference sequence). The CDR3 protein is CASSPRATAGELFF. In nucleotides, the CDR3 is TGTGCCAGCAGCCCCAGGGCGACTGCCGGGGAGCTGTTTTTT.

The CDR3 sequence is CASSLRSGRINEQFF. CDR3 bases: TGTGCCAGCAGTTTAAGAAGCGGGAGAATTAATGAGCAGTTCTTC. This sequence joins TRBV28 and TRBJ2-1; the match to TRBD2 covers 8 bases. Trimming took 2 bases from V and 7 from J; bases not matched to a gene: 7. The germline gives CDR1 MDHEN, CDR2 SYDVKM. This CDR3 has 15 amino acids. The full variable domain, its missing parts supplied by reference TRBV28 and TRBJ2-1, is DVKVTQSSRYLVKRTGEKVFLECVQDMDHENMFWYRQDPGLGLRLIYFSYDVKMKEKGDIPEGYSVSREKKERFSLILESASTNQTSMYLCASSLRSGRINEQFFGPGTRLTVL.

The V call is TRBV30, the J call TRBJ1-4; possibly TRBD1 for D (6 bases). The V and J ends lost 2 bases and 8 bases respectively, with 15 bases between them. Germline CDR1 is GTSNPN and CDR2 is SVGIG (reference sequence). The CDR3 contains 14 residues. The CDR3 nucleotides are TGTGCCTGGAGTCCGGTCGTGAGGGGGGAAAAACTGTTTTTT. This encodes CAWSPVVRGEKLFF.

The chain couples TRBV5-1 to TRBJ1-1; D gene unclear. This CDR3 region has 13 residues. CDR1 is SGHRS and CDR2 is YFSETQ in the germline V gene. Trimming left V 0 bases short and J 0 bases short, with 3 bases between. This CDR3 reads CASSLELNTEAFF. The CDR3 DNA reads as TGCGCCAGCAGCTTGGAGCTGAACACTGAAGCTTTCTTT.